The 27 T cell receptor beta chains presented below share a single source sample, sequenced in a study of blood T cells in healthy people across ages. Sample-barcoded 5' priming and a J-beta primer mix drove a second PCR of roughly 7 to 11 cycles. TCRdb recomputed calls from the 5' RACE reads with MiXCR, one row per CDR3 protein. The data show roughly 900,000 distinct CDR3 sequences, around 46% seen once. Sequencing was carried out using blood. These TCRs come from a man younger than 45 in good health.

V gene TRBV28 combines with J gene TRBJ1-1; 7 nucleotides match TRBD1. Germline V gene lookup returns CDR1 MDHEN and CDR2 SYDVKM. Trimming removed 4 bases from V and 2 bases from J; junction bases left unmatched: 7. There are 15 residues in the CDR3. CDR3 DNA: TGTGCCAGCAGTTCTACCGGGACAGAAAACACTGAAGCTTTCTTT. This translates into CASSSTGTENTEAFF.

The rearrangement joins TRBV7-9 to TRBJ2-1; 9 bases map to TRBD1. V shed 5 bases, J shed 5 bases, and the junction held 4 bases outside the gene matches. The germline V gene encodes CDR1 SEHNR and CDR2 FQNEAQ (reference sequence). The CDR3 totals 14 residues. The CDR3 sequence: CASSLGQGDNEQFF. For the CDR3, the DNA is TGTGCCAGCAGCCTGGGACAGGGCGACAATGAGCAGTTCTTC.

V gene TRBV20-1 combines with J gene TRBJ2-7; 9 positions match TRBD1. V lost 5 bases to trimming and J lost 3 bases; unmatched junction nucleotides: 5. The CDR3 runs to 13 residues. Germline values: CDR1 DFQATT, CDR2 SNEGSKA (reference sequence). CDR3 sequence (DNA): TGCAGTGCTGGGGGACAGGGAGGCTACGAGCAGTACTTC. This codes for CSAGGQGGYEQYF.

The rearrangement joins TRBV7-6 to TRBJ2-5; D is uncertain. The CDR3 length is 13 residues. The ends were cut back, 4 bases at V and 11 bases at J, with 17 bases in the middle. Germline CDR1 is SGHVS and CDR2 is FNYEAQ. The CDR3 is CASSSPGALEQYF. The DNA for the CDR3 is TGTGCCAGCAGCTCGCCTGGCGCGCTTGAGCAGTACTTC. Filled out from reference TRBV7-6 and TRBJ2-5, the complete variable domain reads GAGVSQSPRYKVTKRGQDVALRCDPISGHVSLYWYRQALGQGPEFLTYFNYEAQQDKSGLPNDRFSAERPEGSISTLTIQRTEQRDSAMYRCASSSPGALEQYFGPGTRLLVL.

This chain links TRBV3-1 with TRBJ1-6; unclear D gene. This CDR3 is built from 18 residues. Trimming removed 4 bases from V and 0 bases from J, with 16 bases in between. In germline, CDR1 is LGHDT, CDR2 YNNKEL (reference sequence). In nucleotides, the CDR3 is TGTGCCAGCAGCCGACCTCCAGATCAGAGCTCCTATAATTCACCCCTCCACTTT. Encoded protein: CASSRPPDQSSYNSPLHF.

This chain joins TRBV21-1 and TRBJ2-3; TRBD1 is the table's D call and was not checked against the DNA. TRBV21-1 is tagged as a pseudogene. The CDR3 has 15 amino acids. CDR3 sequence reads: CASSPQTGRRDTQYF. The CDR3 DNA follows: TGTGCCAGCAGTCCCCAGACAGGGAGGAGAGATACGCAGTATTTT.

This clonotype has more than one count but fewer than ten. This chain connects TRBV4-1 to TRBJ1-5; D remains ambiguous. Germline CDR1 and CDR2: MGHRA and YSYEKL. The CDR3 extends over 14 amino acids. V dropped 1 base and J dropped 3 bases, with 7 bases sitting between them. The CDR3 sequence is CASSQGRYNQPQHF. Here the CDR3 DNA reads TGCGCCAGCAGCCAAGGGCGGTACAATCAGCCCCAGCATTTT.

This clonotype was counted a few times. The V and J genes are TRBV20-1 and TRBJ2-3; 10 nucleotides match TRBD2. Germline-derived CDR1 and CDR2 are DFQATT and SNEGSKA (reference sequence). V was pared by 3 bases and J by 6 bases, with 9 bases of the junction left unmatched. The length of the CDR3 is 15 residues. Here the CDR3 reads CSASKPSGGSDTQYF. The CDR3 DNA reads TGCAGTGCTAGTAAACCTAGCGGGGGATCGGATACGCAGTATTTT.

J is TRBJ2-3 and V is TRBV3-1; the match to TRBD2 covers 9 bases. CDR3 length: 16 residues. Losses at the gene ends were 3 bases for V and 1 base for J; bases not matched to a gene: 5. Germline-derived CDR1 and CDR2 are LGHDT and YNNKEL (reference sequence). Here the CDR3 reads CASSHLIAGGTDTQYF. CDR3 bases: TGTGCCAGCAGCCATCTCATAGCGGGGGGCACAGATACGCAGTATTTT.

The V and J genes are TRBV6-5 and TRBJ1-3; the D is unclear. Per the germline V gene, CDR1 is MNHEY and CDR2 is SVGAGI. V was pared by 4 bases and J by 2 bases, with 6 bases between. This CDR3 contains 13 residues. The CDR3 protein is CASSFDPGNTIYF. CDR3 nucleotides: TGTGCCAGCAGTTTCGATCCTGGAAACACCATATATTTT.

The rearrangement joins TRBV29-1 to TRBJ2-7; D unclear. Germline CDR1 and CDR2: SQVTM and ANQGSEA. The CDR3 contains 12 residues. V was pared by 3 bases and J by 2 bases, with 8 bases between. The CDR3 loop reads CSVEVGPYEQYF. The CDR3, as DNA: TGCAGCGTTGAGGTCGGTCCCTACGAGCAGTACTTC.

The rearrangement links TRBV30 to TRBJ1-2, with 7 positions matching TRBD1. This CDR3 has 11 residues. Germline CDR1 reads GTSNPN; CDR2 reads SVGIG (reference sequence). V shed 0 bases, J shed 8 bases, and the junction held 0 bases outside the gene matches. As DNA, the CDR3 is TGTGCCTGGAGTGTAGGGGGCGGCTACACCTTC. Residues: CAWSVGGGYTF.

The chain is built from TRBV29-1 and TRBJ2-5; D is unclear. The ends were cut back, 4 bases at V and 11 bases at J, with 20 bases in the middle. CDR3 length: 13 residues. Germline CDR1 SQVTM, CDR2 ANQGSEA. The CDR3 DNA is TGCAGCGTTGTTAAGCGCAACTCCTACGGGCAGTACTTC. Protein: CSVVKRNSYGQYF.

This sequence joins TRBV6-5 and TRBJ1-1; D unresolved. CDR3 length: 13 amino acids. Trimming took 2 bases from V and 2 from J, leaving 6 bases between them. The V gene's germline CDR1 is MNHEY and CDR2 SVGAGI. The CDR3 DNA follows: TGTGCCAGCAGTTACGAGTACAACACTGAAGCTTTCTTT. It encodes CASSYEYNTEAFF.

The rearrangement joins TRBV27 to TRBJ1-2; D is possibly TRBD1 (6 bases). Trimming removed 1 base at V and 0 bases at J, with 12 bases between. In germline, CDR1 is MNHEY, CDR2 SMNVEV (reference sequence). This CDR3 has 16 residues. This CDR3 is CASSLFPQGPNYGYTF. CDR3 nucleotides: TGTGCCAGCAGTTTATTCCCACAGGGCCCTAACTATGGCTACACCTTC.

This clonotype was seen once. This sequence joins TRBV7-9 and TRBJ2-5; the match to TRBD1 covers 7 bases. The tail of the sequence fits TRBJ2-7 better, so the J call may be wrong. Germline V gene data show CDR1 as SEHNR and CDR2 as FQNEAQ (reference sequence). This CDR3 has 13 residues. As DNA, the CDR3 is TGTGCCAGCAGCAAGGGGGCCCCCGACGAGCAGTACTTC. Protein product: CASSKGAPDEQYF.

The sample holds one count of this clonotype. The V gene is TRBV6-1, the J gene TRBJ1-2, with D possibly matching TRBD1 (6 bases). The ends were cut back, 0 bases at V and 2 bases at J, with 13 bases in the middle. The CDR3 is 16 residues long. CDR1 MNHNS and CDR2 SASEGT come from the germline V gene. CDR3 bases: TGTGCCAGCAGTGAAGCGACGGGGACAAAGAACTATGGCTACACCTTC. It codes for CASSEATGTKNYGYTF.

V usage is TRBV7-2 and J usage is TRBJ1-2; perhaps TRBD1 as D (5 bases). Germline values: CDR1 SGHTA, CDR2 FQGNSA. The CDR3 has 14 residues. Between the trimmed V and J ends, which lost 5 bases and 3 bases, there was a span of 13 bases. Here the CDR3 reads CASSPRGEYYGYTF. DNA of the CDR3: TGTGCCAGCAGCCCCCGGGGGGAGTACTATGGCTACACCTTC.

J is TRBJ2-3 and V is TRBV20-1; 13 bases line up with TRBD2. Germline CDR1 is DFQATT and CDR2 is SNEGSKA (reference sequence). With 4 bases clipped from V and 2 bases from J, the junction kept 6 bases outside the gene matches. This CDR3 region has 16 residues. As DNA, the CDR3 is TGCAGTGCTACCAGGACTAGCGGGAGCGACACAGATACGCAGTATTTT. This gives the protein CSATRTSGSDTDTQYF.

This chain uses TRBV27 with TRBJ2-1; 7 bases match TRBD1. The CDR3 has 16 residues. V trimming: 4 bases; J trimming: 13 bases; junction bases outside the gene matches: 19. Germline V CDR1 and CDR2: MNHEY, SMNVEV (reference sequence). For the CDR3, the DNA is TGTGCCAGCAGTTCAATGTGGACAGGAGTTCAAGAGACCCAGTTCTTC. Encoded protein: CASSSMWTGVQETQFF.

The genes are TRBV3-1 and TRBJ2-3, with 10 bases matching TRBD2. The length of the CDR3 is 15 residues. Looked up from germline, CDR1 is LGHDT and CDR2 is YNNKEL (reference sequence). The J segment lost 5 bases and the V segment lost 5 bases, leaving 7 bases of the junction unmatched. CDR3: CASSLRTSGGDTQYF. The CDR3 DNA sequence: TGTGCCAGCAGCTTGCGGACTAGCGGTGGAGATACGCAGTATTTT.

The J gene is TRBJ2-1, the V gene TRBV27, with D uncertain. The end of the DNA is better explained by TRBJ2-7, so the J call may be wrong. Germline V gene lookup returns CDR1 MNHEY and CDR2 SMNVEV (reference sequence). The CDR3 has 14 amino acids. CDR3 DNA sequence: TGTGCCAGTACTCCTTTCAGCTCCTACAATGAGCAGTACTTC. This translates into CASTPFSSYNEQYF.

This clonotype was observed at least ten times. The chain links TRBV4-2 to TRBJ2-7; TRBD1 aligns across 8 bases. V shed 1 base and J 2 bases; nucleotides not matched to a gene: 4. The CDR3 extends over 15 amino acids. The germline gives CDR1 LGHNA, CDR2 YNFKEQ. CDR3 protein: CASSQGSGGPYEQYF. The CDR3 nucleotides read TGTGCCAGCAGCCAAGGATCAGGGGGCCCCTACGAGCAGTACTTC.

At least ten counts were recorded for this clonotype. The rearrangement joins TRBV7-9 to TRBJ2-3, with D possibly being TRBD2 (6 bases). The CDR3 contains 13 residues. Trimming took off 8 bases at V and 6 bases at J, with 15 bases between the two ends. Looked up from germline, CDR1 is SEHNR and CDR2 is FQNEAQ (reference sequence). The CDR3 loop is CASCGGDSDTQYF. The CDR3 DNA is TGTGCCAGCTGCGGCGGGGATTCGGATACGCAGTATTTT.

There are many counts of this clonotype. J is TRBJ2-5 and V is TRBV28; 7 bases match TRBD2. V lost 1 base and J lost 4; bases outside the gene matches: 6. Germline V gene sequence: CDR1 MDHEN, CDR2 SYDVKM. The CDR3 is 15 amino acids. Written as DNA, the CDR3 is TGTGCCAGCAGTTTATCCGCGGGGGATAGAGAGACCCAGTACTTC. This gives the protein CASSLSAGDRETQYF. The full variable domain, rest sourced from reference TRBV28 and TRBJ2-5, is DVKVTQSSRYLVKRTGEKVFLECVQDMDHENMFWYRQDPGLGLRLIYFSYDVKMKEKGDIPEGYSVSREKKERFSLILESASTNQTSMYLCASSLSAGDRETQYFGPGTRLLVL.

V usage is TRBV11-1 and J usage is TRBJ2-4; D gene unclear. With 3 bases removed from V and 1 base from J, the gap between germline ends came to 10 bases. From germline, CDR1 is SGHAT and CDR2 FQDESV (reference sequence). CDR3 size: 15 residues. The CDR3 DNA reads TGTGCCAGCAGCTTGCCCCAACTGGCCAAAAACATTCAGTACTTC. Translated, it gives CASSLPQLAKNIQYF.

The CDR3 spells CSAGLDGISYNEQFF. The CDR3 DNA follows: TGCAGTGCGGGCCTAGACGGAATATCTTACAATGAGCAGTTCTTC. The chain links TRBV20-1 to TRBJ2-1; D unresolved. Trimming took off 6 bases at V and 4 bases at J, with 19 bases between the two ends. The germline V gene encodes CDR1 DFQATT and CDR2 SNEGSKA (reference sequence). CDR3 length: 15 amino acids.